This TCR beta chain was sequenced during a study of patients and donors after allogeneic stem cell transplantation (dated by TCRdb to about 2020). Library prep was done by RT-PCR. The sample was run on a NextSeq 550. Starting from the raw public reads, TCRdb applied fastp trimming at Q25, assembled clones with MiXCR and retained in-frame beta chains. Rows are combined by CDR3 protein, so each entry shows the most common genes and DNA. The sample table shows over 130,000 distinct CDR3 sequences, and about 36% are seen once. The biggest ten clones account for about 50% of the sample. Trimmed from V: 4 bases; trimmed from J: 0 bases; junction bases lacking a gene match: 6. From the cysteine through the phenylalanine, the CDR3 covers 15 amino acids. The entry retains the CDR3 DNA only, 45 bases that are in frame from base 1. CDR1 and CDR2 (SGDLS, YYNGEE) derive from the germline V gene. The sample holds many counts of this clonotype. The specificity of this receptor is unknown. Nothing much larger sits one base from this clone, and base qualities are not available.

In this chain, TRBV9 is recombined with TRBJ2-7; TRBD1 matches 8 bases in the middle. Sample: blood, either unsorted or a sorted T cell fraction (not recorded which). The clonotype comes from a human donor who was either an allogeneic HSCT recipient or a stem cell or donor lymphocyte infusion donor (not recorded which). It is not recorded whose cells these are; they may come from a transplant donor. The DNA sequence is TGTGCCAGCAGCTTAGCAGGGGGCCCCTCCTACGAGCAGTACTTC. Translated, this gives CASSLAGGPSYEQYF.